This T cell receptor beta chain was profiled in a study of blood T cells in healthy people across ages. Using a J-beta primer mix together with a sample-barcoded 5' primer, a second PCR was run for about 6 to 11 cycles. Via MiXCR, TCRdb re-called the 5' RACE reads, giving one row per CDR3 protein. Among approximately 700,000 distinct CDR3 sequences listed, about 34% were seen once. Study-wide results and caveats: The recorded TCR beta diversity per million T cells decreased in a roughly linear manner with age. The study regarded diversity estimates from one million T cells as underestimates.

Healthy Caucasian individuals from Russia aged roughly 6 to 90 served as donors. Trimming left V 5 bases short and J 0 bases short, with 19 bases between. CDR3 length: 17 residues. Germline V gene data show CDR1 as SEHNR and CDR2 as FQNEAQ (reference sequence). In this sample, this clonotype turned up many times. Its target is unknown. The source material was blood. The origin of this receptor is a woman aged 80 or older in good health. The chain joins TRBV7-9 to TRBJ1-2, with D tentatively TRBD1 (5 bases). CDR3 nucleotides: TGTGCCAGCAGCCGTTGGGACGGCCCGCCAGCTAACTATGGCTACACCTTC. This gives the protein CASSRWDGPPANYGYTF.